This T cell receptor beta chain was sequenced in a study of memory CD4+ T cells and cytomegalovirus serostatus. The wider study: Of the healthy Belgian adults, 9 or 10 were CMV seropositive and approximately 24 seronegative. Points from the study as a whole: Suggested: most of the CMV-linked TCR signature lies in CD4+ memory cells. 67 of 164 known CMV-associated TCRbeta sequences appeared in CD4+ memory.

Profiling relied on immunoSEQ multiplex PCR, and the TCRdb table lists in-frame clones only, not all of them. This sample has 40,000 to 55,000 clones; about 80% occur once, and the top ten carry about 1.4%. Single viable CD3+CD4+CD8-CD45RO+ cells were sorted as the memory CD4+ T cells. Turning to this clone: Its target is unknown.

CDR3 length: 14 residues. Germline assignment: CDR1 SNHLY and CDR2 FYNNEI. V shed 1 base and J shed 7 bases, with 10 bases lying between them. The clonotype comes from an adult in good health and CMV-seropositive. Source material: memory CD4+ T cells from blood. The chain is built from TRBV2 and TRBJ1-4; the D gene is possibly TRBD1 (5 bases). DNA for the CDR3: TGTGCCAGCAGTGAAGAGGGGTGGGGTGAAAAACTGTTTTTT. Encoded protein: CASSEEGWGEKLFF.